The 16 T cell receptor beta chains reported below all come from one sample, sequenced in a study of blood T cell repertoires in COVID-19. Profiling relied on immunoSEQ multiplex PCR, and the TCRdb table lists in-frame clones only, not all of them. The table includes more than 50,000 clones, around four fifths detected once. Sequenced input: peripheral blood. These receptor sequences come from a human donor in a cohort sampled during active COVID-19.

CDR3 coding DNA: TGTGCCAGCTCACCCGGACAGGTGCGGGCAGGAGATACGCAGTATTTT. Its translation is CASSPGQVRAGDTQYF. V usage is TRBV18 and J usage is TRBJ2-3, with 7 bases that match TRBD1. Germline trimming cut 3 bases from V and 5 bases from J; bases unmatched to any gene: 11. This CDR3 region has 16 residues. CDR1 KGHSH and CDR2 LQKENI come from the germline V gene.

The chain joins TRBV29-1 to TRBJ2-3, with 13 bases aligning to TRBD2. CDR3 length equals 12 residues. Germline loops: CDR1 SQVTM, CDR2 ANQGSEA. Trimming cost V 7 bases and J 7 bases; bases outside gene matches: 2. The CDR3 DNA is TGCAGCGGGACTAGCGGGAGTAATACGCAGTATTTT. Residues: CSGTSGSNTQYF.

The chain combines TRBV19 with TRBJ2-4; the D gene is possibly TRBD2 (6 bases). V dropped 5 bases and J dropped 4 bases, with 18 bases sitting between them. Germline V gene lookup returns CDR1 LNHDA and CDR2 SQIVND (reference sequence). The CDR3 has 16 amino acids. The CDR3 sequence: CASSSRGPTTKNIQYF. The CDR3 DNA sequence: TGTGCCAGTAGTTCGCGGGGACCAACCACAAAAAACATTCAGTACTTC. The full variable domain, its missing parts supplied by reference TRBV19 and TRBJ2-4, is DGGITQSPKYLFRKEGQNVTLSCEQNLNHDAMYWYRQDPGQGLRLIYYSQIVNDFQKGDIAEGYSVSREKKESFPLTVTSAQKNPTAFYLCASSSRGPTTKNIQYFGAGTRLSVL.

The chain recombines TRBV2 with TRBJ1-2; 9 bases fit TRBD1. In germline, CDR1 is SNHLY, CDR2 FYNNEI. The trim removed 3 bases at V and 3 bases at J, leaving 5 bases unmatched. CDR3 length: 15 residues. The CDR3 nucleotides are TGTGCCAGCAGTGAGGGGGACAGGGTGTACTATGGCTACACCTTC. Residues: CASSEGDRVYYGYTF.

CDR3 protein: CASSSSDRDDYGYTF. The CDR3 region has the DNA TGTGCCAGCAGCTCTTCCGACAGGGACGACTATGGCTACACCTTC. This chain links TRBV7-3 with TRBJ1-2, with TRBD1 identical over 7 bases. J was trimmed by 3 bases and V by 4 bases; bases with no gene match: 8. Germline CDR1 is SGHTA and CDR2 is FQGTGA. The CDR3 totals 15 residues.

J is TRBJ1-5 and V is TRBV6-2 or TRBV6-3; the D is unclear. Germline CDR1 reads MNHEY; CDR2 reads SVGEGT. V was pared by 2 bases and J by 3 bases, with 14 bases between. This CDR3 spans 16 amino acids. The CDR3 region is CASSYGPSGANQPQHF. The CDR3 DNA reads as TGTGCCAGCAGTTACGGGCCGAGCGGCGCCAATCAGCCCCAGCATTTT.

This clone has just one count. The chain combines TRBV7-9 with TRBJ2-7; maybe TRBD2 (6 bases). Deletions cut 4 bases from V and 3 bases from J, with 16 bases between. The length of the CDR3 is 15 residues. Germline V CDR1 and CDR2: SEHNR, FQNEAQ (reference sequence). The CDR3 sequence: CASSSELAGHYEQYF. For the CDR3, the DNA is TGTGCCAGCAGCTCAGAACTAGCTGGGCACTACGAGCAGTACTTC.

This clone was seen just once. The CDR3 DNA follows: TGTGCCAGCAGGAGCAACCGGGACAGTAACTCCTACGAGCAGTACTTC. It translates to CASRSNRDSNSYEQYF. The chain recombines TRBV2 with TRBJ2-7, with TRBD1 identical over 7 bases. In germline, CDR1 is SNHLY, CDR2 FYNNEI. V lost 6 bases to trimming and J lost 0 bases; unmatched junction nucleotides: 11. The CDR3 is made up of 16 amino acids.

This clone was seen once. V gene TRBV25-1 combines with J gene TRBJ1-3; 7 positions match TRBD1. Germline lookup yields CDR1 MGHDK and CDR2 SYGVNS. This CDR3 has 16 residues. V lost 5 bases and J lost 2; bases outside the gene matches: 9. The CDR3 DNA is TGTGCCAGCAGTTTAATCGCAGGGGGAACTGGAAACACCATATATTTT. As protein: CASSLIAGGTGNTIYF.

This clone occurred once. This rearrangement joins TRBV19 to TRBJ2-5; 8 bases agree with TRBD1. The CDR3 covers 15 residues. Unmatched junction bases numbered 9, after V lost 4 bases and J lost 5 bases. CDR1 is LNHDA, CDR2 SQIVND, per germline (reference sequence). CDR3 loop: CASSRNGQGWETQYF. The CDR3 nucleotides read TGTGCCAGTAGTAGAAACGGACAGGGCTGGGAGACCCAGTACTTC.

The V gene is TRBV4-3, the J gene TRBJ2-7, with 9 bases aligning to TRBD2. The CDR3 is 16 residues long. Trimming took 0 bases from V and 3 from J; bases not matched to a gene: 6. Germline V gene data show CDR1 as LGHNA and CDR2 as YSLEER. CDR3 in amino acids: CASSQDRASGIYEQYF. The DNA for the CDR3 is TGCGCCAGCAGCCAAGATCGGGCTAGCGGGATCTACGAGCAGTACTTC.

At least ten counts were recorded for this clone. The J gene is TRBJ2-7, the V gene TRBV10-3, with a tentative D call TRBD2 (6 bases). This CDR3 region has 13 residues. The V gene's germline CDR1 is ENHRY and CDR2 SYGVKD. Between the trimmed V and J ends, which lost 7 bases and 5 bases, there was a span of 15 bases. CDR3 sequence reads: CAIMAGLAHEQYF. The CDR3 DNA reads as TGTGCCATCATGGCGGGACTCGCCCACGAGCAGTACTTC.

This clone has just one count. This chain connects TRBV7-9 to TRBJ1-5; D is possibly TRBD1 (6 bases). Trimming took 0 bases from V and 2 from J, leaving 11 bases between them. CDR1 and CDR2 (germline): SEHNR, FQNEAQ (reference sequence). This CDR3 comprises 16 residues. The CDR3 nucleotides read TGTGCCAGCAGCTTAGCGGGGACAAACGGCAATCAGCCCCAGCATTTT. Encoded protein: CASSLAGTNGNQPQHF. The entire variable domain, with the rest obtained from reference TRBV7-9 and TRBJ1-5, is as follows: DTGVSQNPRHKITKRGQNVTFRCDPISEHNRLYWYRQTLGQGPEFLTYFQNEAQLEKSRLLSDRFSAERPKGSFSTLEIQRTEQGDSAMYLCASSLAGTNGNQPQHFGDGTRLSIL.

The chain uses TRBV7-3 and TRBJ2-1; 11 bases map to TRBD2. V lost 6 bases to trimming and J lost 4 bases; unmatched junction nucleotides: 5. The CDR3 totals 15 residues. Germline V gene sequence: CDR1 SGHTA, CDR2 FQGTGA. CDR3 nucleotides: TGTGCCAGCAGTCCAAGACTAGCGGGATACAATGAGCAGTTCTTC. Translation gives CASSPRLAGYNEQFF. Full variable domain (missing parts from reference TRBV7-3 and TRBJ2-1): GAGVSQTPSNKVTEKGKYVELRCDPISGHTALYWYRQSLGQGPEFLIYFQGTGAADDSGLPNDRFFAVRPEGSVSTLKIQRTERGDSAVYLCASSPRLAGYNEQFFGPGTRLTVL.

The sample holds one count of this clone. The chain combines TRBV28 with TRBJ2-7, with 8 bases identical to TRBD2. The CDR3 has 15 residues. With 6 bases clipped from V and 1 base from J, the junction kept 8 bases outside the gene matches. Germline-derived CDR1 and CDR2 are MDHEN and SYDVKM. The CDR3 sequence is CASSLGGTRSYEQYF. CDR3 bases: TGTGCCAGCAGCTTAGGTGGGACTAGGTCCTACGAGCAGTACTTC.

As concerns this clone: At one end the junction does not follow the germline gene, possibly because of a read error. J is TRBJ2-7 and V is TRBV2; possibly TRBD1 for D (6 bases). From germline, CDR1 is SNHLY and CDR2 FYNNEI. The CDR3 is 18 amino acids. CDR3 loop: CATSPERTAKPHSYEQYF. CDR3 in DNA: TGTGCCACCAGTCCAGAACGGACAGCCAAACCCCACTCCTACGAGCAGTACTTC.